Many counts were recorded for the clone carrying this TCR beta chain. What it binds is unknown. This sample is drawn from a study of early T cells in non-severe SARS-CoV-2 infection. Study information: Unpaired chains resulted from sequencing bulk RNA of unsorted whole blood.

TCRdb re-called the 5' RACE reads through MiXCR, storing one row per CDR3 protein. This table has under 25,000 distinct CDR3 sequences, approximately 4.4% appearing once. Broader study findings: Lookups in VDJdb leaned toward anti-spike CD8 responses and missed private and CD4 specificities.

This CDR3 region has 18 residues. Germline-derived CDR1 and CDR2 are DFQATT and SNEGSKA (reference sequence). The trim removed 6 bases at V and 3 bases at J, leaving 16 bases unmatched. The source of this sequence is an adult who was a healthcare worker with PCR-confirmed SARS-CoV-2 infection or an uninfected control (not recorded which). Sequenced material: whole blood. The genes are TRBV20-1 and TRBJ2-3; TRBD2 matches 12 bases. Here the CDR3 DNA reads TGCAGTGCCACCCCAGGGCTAGCGGGGGGGCCATTGACAGATACGCAGTATTTT. This translates into CSATPGLAGGPLTDTQYF.